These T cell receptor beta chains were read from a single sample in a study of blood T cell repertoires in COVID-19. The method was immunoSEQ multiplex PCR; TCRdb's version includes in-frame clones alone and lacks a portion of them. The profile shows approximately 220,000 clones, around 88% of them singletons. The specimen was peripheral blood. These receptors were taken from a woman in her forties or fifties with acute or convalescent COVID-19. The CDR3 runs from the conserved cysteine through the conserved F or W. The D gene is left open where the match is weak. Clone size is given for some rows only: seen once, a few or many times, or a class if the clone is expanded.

cdr3_aa: CASSLASSYEQYF
cdr3_nt: TGTGCCAGCAGCTTGGCCTCTTCCTACGAGCAGTACTTC
d_call: NA
v_call: TRBV5-4
j_call: TRBJ2-7
cdr3_length: 13
clone_size: NA

cdr3_aa: CSVAVSSYNEQFF
cdr3_nt: TGCAGCGTTGCTGTTAGCTCCTACAATGAGCAGTTCTTC
d_call: NA
v_call: TRBV29-1
j_call: TRBJ2-1
cdr3_length: 13
clone_size: few

cdr3_aa: CASSFGTDNSPLHF
cdr3_nt: TGTGCCAGCAGCTTCGGGACAGATAATTCACCCCTCCACTTT
d_call: TRBD1
v_call: TRBV7-9
j_call: TRBJ1-6
cdr3_length: 14
clone_size: NA

cdr3_aa: CAISTSGREQFF
cdr3_nt: TGTGCCATCAGTACTAGCGGGAGAGAGCAGTTCTTC
d_call: TRBD2
v_call: TRBV10-3
j_call: TRBJ2-1
cdr3_length: 12
clone_size: once

cdr3_aa: CASSLGLSAGETQYF
cdr3_nt: TGTGCCAGCAGCTTAGGGTTGTCGGCCGGGGAGACCCAGTACTTC
d_call: NA
v_call: TRBV11-2
j_call: TRBJ2-5
cdr3_length: 15
clone_size: NA

cdr3_aa: CASSFNHRGSEQYF
cdr3_nt: TGTGCCAGCAGTTTCAATCACAGGGGTTCCGAGCAGTACTTC
d_call: TRBD1
v_call: TRBV11-2
j_call: TRBJ2-7
cdr3_length: 14
clone_size: NA

cdr3_aa: CASSEVWRAPSTDTQYF
cdr3_nt: TGTGCCAGCAGTGAAGTCTGGAGGGCTCCTAGCACAGATACGCAGTATTTT
d_call: NA
v_call: TRBV6-1
j_call: TRBJ2-3
cdr3_length: 17
clone_size: NA

cdr3_aa: CASSLGPPGNEKLFF
cdr3_nt: TGTGCCAGCAGCTTGGGGCCTCCGGGGAATGAAAAACTGTTTTTT
d_call: NA
v_call: TRBV5-5
j_call: TRBJ1-4
cdr3_length: 15
clone_size: NA

cdr3_aa: CASSVAGDTQYF
cdr3_nt: TGTGCCAGCAGCGTAGCAGGAGATACGCAGTATTTT
d_call: NA
v_call: TRBV9
j_call: TRBJ2-3
cdr3_length: 12
clone_size: NA

cdr3_aa: CASRFSNRGYEQYF
cdr3_nt: TGTGCCAGCAGGTTCTCCAACAGGGGATACGAGCAGTACTTC
d_call: TRBD1
v_call: TRBV28
j_call: TRBJ2-7
cdr3_length: 14
clone_size: once

cdr3_aa: CASSPTGQGGPYEQYF
cdr3_nt: TGTGCCAGCTCACCGACCGGACAGGGAGGTCCCTACGAGCAGTACTTC
d_call: TRBD1
v_call: TRBV18
j_call: TRBJ2-7
cdr3_length: 16
clone_size: few

cdr3_aa: CASSVSYDQETQYF
cdr3_nt: TGTGCCAGCAGCGTGTCCTATGACCAAGAGACCCAGTACTTC
d_call: NA
v_call: TRBV7-9
j_call: TRBJ2-5
cdr3_length: 14
clone_size: NA

cdr3_aa: CASSPQMGTSGGPRETQYF
cdr3_nt: TGTGCCAGCTCACCACAAATGGGGACTAGCGGGGGACCACGAGAGACCCAGTACTTC
d_call: TRBD2
v_call: TRBV18
j_call: TRBJ2-5
cdr3_length: 19
clone_size: NA

cdr3_aa: CATSRTSEADTQYF
cdr3_nt: TGTGCCACCAGCCGGACTAGCGAGGCAGATACGCAGTATTTT
d_call: TRBD2
v_call: TRBV24-1
j_call: TRBJ2-3
cdr3_length: 14
clone_size: NA

cdr3_aa: CASRRDITQYF
cdr3_nt: TGTGCCAGCAGAAGGGACATCACGCAGTATTTT
d_call: NA
v_call: TRBV2
j_call: TRBJ2-3
cdr3_length: 11
clone_size: NA

cdr3_aa: CSYLSFPGRTKNIQYF
cdr3_nt: TGCAGCTACCTATCCTTCCCAGGCCGGACCAAAAACATTCAGTACTTC
d_call: NA
v_call: TRBV29-1
j_call: TRBJ2-4
cdr3_length: 16
clone_size: NA

cdr3_aa: CASSEDRGHEQFF
cdr3_nt: TGTGCCAGCAGTGAAGACAGGGGCCATGAGCAGTTCTTC
d_call: TRBD1
v_call: TRBV6-4
j_call: TRBJ2-1
cdr3_length: 13
clone_size: NA

cdr3_aa: CASSRRTSGNNEQFF
cdr3_nt: TGTGCCAGCAGCCGAAGGACTAGCGGGAACAATGAGCAGTTCTTC
d_call: TRBD2
v_call: TRBV3-1/TRBV3-2
j_call: TRBJ2-1
cdr3_length: 15
clone_size: NA

cdr3_aa: CASSRTGGNEQFF
cdr3_nt: TGTGCCAGCAGCCGGACAGGGGGCAATGAGCAGTTCTTC
d_call: TRBD1
v_call: TRBV5-6
j_call: TRBJ2-1
cdr3_length: 13
clone_size: NA

cdr3_aa: CATSGPTGTGGSEQYF
cdr3_nt: TGTGCCACCAGTGGCCCTACCGGGACAGGGGGTTCCGAGCAGTACTTC
d_call: TRBD1
v_call: TRBV24-1
j_call: TRBJ2-7
cdr3_length: 16
clone_size: NA

cdr3_aa: CASSLKTGGKYTEAFF
cdr3_nt: TGTGCCAGCAGCCTGAAGACAGGGGGCAAGTACACTGAAGCTTTCTTT
d_call: TRBD1
v_call: TRBV5-4
j_call: TRBJ1-1
cdr3_length: 16
clone_size: once

cdr3_aa: CASSPRPGEGTGELFF
cdr3_nt: TGTGCCAGCAGCCCACGACCCGGGGAGGGAACCGGGGAGCTGTTTTTT
d_call: TRBD2
v_call: TRBV9
j_call: TRBJ2-2
cdr3_length: 16
clone_size: NA

cdr3_aa: CAGLGETQYF
cdr3_nt: TGCGCCGGACTAGGGGAGACCCAGTACTTC
d_call: TRBD2
v_call: TRBV5-1
j_call: TRBJ2-5
cdr3_length: 10
clone_size: NA

cdr3_aa: CASSRTGLAEISSYNEQFF
cdr3_nt: TGTGCCAGCAGCCGAACGGGACTAGCGGAAATTAGCTCCTACAATGAGCAGTTCTTC
d_call: TRBD2
v_call: TRBV3-1/TRBV3-2
j_call: TRBJ2-1
cdr3_length: 19
clone_size: NA

cdr3_aa: CASSIRRGSEAFF
cdr3_nt: TGTGCCAGTAGTATAAGAAGAGGCTCTGAAGCTTTCTTT
d_call: NA
v_call: TRBV19
j_call: TRBJ1-1
cdr3_length: 13
clone_size: NA

cdr3_aa: CASSEVSGREQFF
cdr3_nt: TGTGCCAGCAGTGAGGTCAGCGGGAGGGAGCAGTTCTTC
d_call: TRBD2
v_call: TRBV2
j_call: TRBJ2-1
cdr3_length: 13
clone_size: NA

cdr3_aa: CASRNYNRARETQYF
cdr3_nt: TGTGCCAGCAGGAATTACAACAGGGCGCGGGAGACCCAGTACTTC
d_call: NA
v_call: TRBV9
j_call: TRBJ2-5
cdr3_length: 15
clone_size: few

cdr3_aa: CASSHPTGGGETQYF
cdr3_nt: TGTGCCAGCAGCCACCCGACAGGGGGCGGGGAGACCCAGTACTTC
d_call: TRBD1
v_call: TRBV3-1/TRBV3-2
j_call: TRBJ2-5
cdr3_length: 15
clone_size: NA

cdr3_aa: CASSPEGQPAYNSPLHF
cdr3_nt: TGTGCCAGCAGCCCAGAGGGACAGCCAGCCTATAATTCACCCCTCCACTTT
d_call: TRBD1
v_call: TRBV9
j_call: TRBJ1-6
cdr3_length: 17
clone_size: NA

cdr3_aa: CSASYTPTNTGELFF
cdr3_nt: TGCAGTGCTAGTTACACCCCAACAAACACCGGGGAGCTGTTTTTT
d_call: NA
v_call: TRBV20-1
j_call: TRBJ2-2
cdr3_length: 15
clone_size: NA

cdr3_aa: CASNRLDSTDTQYF
cdr3_nt: TGTGCCAGCAACCGACTGGATAGCACAGATACGCAGTATTTT
d_call: NA
v_call: TRBV4-2
j_call: TRBJ2-3
cdr3_length: 14
clone_size: NA

cdr3_aa: CASRTRGGEEGYTF
cdr3_nt: TGTGCCAGTAGGACCCGGGGGGGTGAGGAAGGCTACACCTTC
d_call: NA
v_call: TRBV19
j_call: TRBJ1-2
cdr3_length: 14
clone_size: NA

cdr3_aa: CTSSQVWPSSYNEQFF
cdr3_nt: TGCACCAGCAGCCAAGTTTGGCCCAGCTCCTACAATGAGCAGTTCTTC
d_call: NA
v_call: TRBV1
j_call: TRBJ2-1
cdr3_length: 16
clone_size: NA

cdr3_aa: CASSRGHTYEQYF
cdr3_nt: TGTGCTAGCAGCCGCGGACACACCTACGAGCAGTACTTC
d_call: NA
v_call: TRBV7-7
j_call: TRBJ2-7
cdr3_length: 13
clone_size: NA

cdr3_aa: CASRAPDRGGGYTF
cdr3_nt: TGTGCCAGCAGGGCCCCGGACAGGGGTGGAGGCTACACCTTC
d_call: TRBD1
v_call: TRBV2
j_call: TRBJ1-2
cdr3_length: 14
clone_size: NA

cdr3_aa: CASSLSGSVYEQYF
cdr3_nt: TGTGCCAGCAGCCTCAGCGGGTCCGTCTACGAGCAGTACTTC
d_call: NA
v_call: TRBV11-2
j_call: TRBJ2-7
cdr3_length: 14
clone_size: NA

cdr3_aa: CASSFRGISYNEQFF
cdr3_nt: TGTGCCAGCAGTTTTCGAGGGATCTCCTACAATGAGCAGTTCTTC
d_call: NA
v_call: TRBV28
j_call: TRBJ2-1
cdr3_length: 15
clone_size: NA

cdr3_aa: CASTPPGKVGTDTQYF
cdr3_nt: TGTGCCAGCACCCCTCCAGGGAAGGTGGGCACAGATACGCAGTATTTT
d_call: NA
v_call: TRBV27
j_call: TRBJ2-3
cdr3_length: 16
clone_size: NA

cdr3_aa: CASKSPAEETQYF
cdr3_nt: TGTGCCAGCAAAAGTCCAGCGGAAGAGACCCAGTACTTC
d_call: NA
v_call: TRBV6-5
j_call: TRBJ2-5
cdr3_length: 13
clone_size: NA

cdr3_aa: CASSSLTGGSYEQYF
cdr3_nt: TGTGCCAGCAGCTCTCTTACAGGGGGATCCTACGAGCAGTACTTC
d_call: TRBD1
v_call: TRBV7-6
j_call: TRBJ2-7
cdr3_length: 15
clone_size: NA

cdr3_aa: CASSPQVAGQPQHF
cdr3_nt: TGTGCCAGCTCACCACAGGTGGCAGGACAGCCCCAGCATTTT
d_call: NA
v_call: TRBV18
j_call: TRBJ1-5
cdr3_length: 14
clone_size: NA

cdr3_aa: CASSQGLLPTNTGELFF
cdr3_nt: TGTGCCAGCAGCCAAGGACTCCTGCCGACTAACACCGGGGAGCTGTTTTTT
d_call: NA
v_call: TRBV14
j_call: TRBJ2-2
cdr3_length: 17
clone_size: NA

cdr3_aa: CASSIRQADTDTQYF
cdr3_nt: TGTGCCAGCAGCATAAGGCAGGCCGACACAGATACGCAGTATTTT
d_call: NA
v_call: TRBV21-1
j_call: TRBJ2-3
cdr3_length: 15
clone_size: NA

cdr3_aa: CASSLGQAGGYTF
cdr3_nt: TGCGCCAGCAGCTTGGGGCAGGCCGGCGGCTACACCTTC
d_call: NA
v_call: TRBV5-1
j_call: TRBJ1-2
cdr3_length: 13
clone_size: NA

cdr3_aa: CASRFGGNQPQHF
cdr3_nt: TGTGCCAGCAGATTCGGGGGCAATCAGCCCCAGCATTTT
d_call: NA
v_call: TRBV2
j_call: TRBJ1-5
cdr3_length: 13
clone_size: NA

cdr3_aa: CASRPGLGVDTQYF
cdr3_nt: TGTGCCAGCAGGCCGGGACTAGGGGTAGATACGCAGTATTTT
d_call: TRBD2
v_call: TRBV2
j_call: TRBJ2-3
cdr3_length: 14
clone_size: NA

cdr3_aa: CASSFSAQGRYGYTF
cdr3_nt: TGTGCCAGCAGTTTTTCTGCCCAGGGCCGGTATGGCTACACCTTC
d_call: NA
v_call: TRBV28
j_call: TRBJ1-2
cdr3_length: 15
clone_size: NA

cdr3_aa: CASSLTVTDTQYF
cdr3_nt: TGTGCCAGCAGCTTGACGGTAACAGATACGCAGTATTTT
d_call: NA
v_call: TRBV5-6
j_call: TRBJ2-3
cdr3_length: 13
clone_size: few

cdr3_aa: CASSLEAGRGTNEKLFF
cdr3_nt: TGCGCCAGCAGCTTGGAGGCAGGGCGGGGAACTAATGAAAAACTGTTTTTT
d_call: NA
v_call: TRBV5-1
j_call: TRBJ1-4
cdr3_length: 17
clone_size: NA

cdr3_aa: CASSLGGGVLASYEQYF
cdr3_nt: TGTGCCAGCAGCTTAGGGGGGGGAGTATTAGCTTCCTACGAGCAGTACTTC
d_call: TRBD2
v_call: TRBV7-2
j_call: TRBJ2-7
cdr3_length: 17
clone_size: NA

cdr3_aa: CASSPGTSAQGTQYF
cdr3_nt: TGTGCCAGCAGCCCCGGGACTTCGGCCCAGGGTACGCAGTATTTT
d_call: NA
v_call: TRBV11-3
j_call: TRBJ2-3
cdr3_length: 15
clone_size: NA

cdr3_aa: CASSQAGLAGLSEQYF
cdr3_nt: TGTGCCAGCAGCCAAGCCGGACTAGCGGGACTAAGCGAGCAGTACTTC
d_call: TRBD2
v_call: TRBV3-1/TRBV3-2
j_call: TRBJ2-7
cdr3_length: 16
clone_size: NA

cdr3_aa: CASSVTGGGPDTQYF
cdr3_nt: TGCGCCAGCAGCGTGACAGGGGGCGGGCCAGATACGCAGTATTTT
d_call: TRBD1
v_call: TRBV10-2
j_call: TRBJ2-3
cdr3_length: 15
clone_size: few

cdr3_aa: CASSSDQPQHF
cdr3_nt: TGCGCCAGCAGCTCGGATCAGCCCCAGCATTTT
d_call: NA
v_call: TRBV5-1
j_call: TRBJ1-5
cdr3_length: 11
clone_size: once

cdr3_aa: CASSLLPSAGPSFYEQFF
cdr3_nt: TGTGCCAGCAGCCTCCTACCGTCGGCGGGTCCGTCATTTTATGAGCAGTTCTTC
d_call: NA
v_call: TRBV11-2
j_call: TRBJ2-1
cdr3_length: 18
clone_size: NA

cdr3_aa: CASSLQSSNNEQFF
cdr3_nt: TGCGCCAGCAGCTTACAGAGCAGCAACAATGAGCAGTTCTTC
d_call: NA
v_call: TRBV5-1
j_call: TRBJ2-1
cdr3_length: 14
clone_size: NA

cdr3_aa: CSVEEGTGAFGYTF
cdr3_nt: TGCAGCGTTGAAGAAGGAACAGGGGCGTTTGGCTACACCTTC
d_call: TRBD1
v_call: TRBV29-1
j_call: TRBJ1-2
cdr3_length: 14
clone_size: NA

cdr3_aa: CASPCRGEVYEQYF
cdr3_nt: TGTGCCAGTCCATGCAGGGGGGAAGTCTACGAGCAGTACTTC
d_call: NA
v_call: TRBV6-4
j_call: TRBJ2-7
cdr3_length: 14
clone_size: NA

cdr3_aa: CASLWEVGHTQYF
cdr3_nt: TGTGCCAGCTTATGGGAGGTCGGCCATACGCAGTATTTT
d_call: NA
v_call: TRBV11-2
j_call: TRBJ2-3
cdr3_length: 13
clone_size: NA